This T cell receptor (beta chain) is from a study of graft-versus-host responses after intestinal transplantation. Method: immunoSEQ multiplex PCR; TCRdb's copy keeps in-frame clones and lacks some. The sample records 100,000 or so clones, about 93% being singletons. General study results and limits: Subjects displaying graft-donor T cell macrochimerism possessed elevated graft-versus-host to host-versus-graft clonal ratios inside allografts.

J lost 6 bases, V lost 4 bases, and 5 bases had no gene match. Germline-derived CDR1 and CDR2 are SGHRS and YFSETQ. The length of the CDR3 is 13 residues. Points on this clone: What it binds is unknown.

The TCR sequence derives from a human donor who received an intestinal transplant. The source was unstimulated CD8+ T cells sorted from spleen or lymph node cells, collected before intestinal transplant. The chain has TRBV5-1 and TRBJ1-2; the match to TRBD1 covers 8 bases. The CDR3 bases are TGCGCCAGCAGCCCAACAGGGGGGGATGGCTACACCTTC. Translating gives CASSPTGGDGYTF.